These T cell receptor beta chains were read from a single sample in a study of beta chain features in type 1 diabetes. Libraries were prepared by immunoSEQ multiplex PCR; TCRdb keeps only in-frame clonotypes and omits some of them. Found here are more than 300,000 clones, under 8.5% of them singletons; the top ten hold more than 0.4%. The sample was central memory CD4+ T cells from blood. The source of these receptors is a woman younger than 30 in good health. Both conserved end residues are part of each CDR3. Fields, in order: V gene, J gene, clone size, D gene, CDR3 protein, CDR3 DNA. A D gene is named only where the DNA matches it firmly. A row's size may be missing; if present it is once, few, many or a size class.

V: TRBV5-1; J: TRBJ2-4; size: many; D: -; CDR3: CASRVGAQNIQYF; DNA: TGCGCCAGCCGCGTAGGTGCCCAAAACATTCAGTACTTC
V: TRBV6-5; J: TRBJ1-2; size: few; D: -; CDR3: CASSYREWRKWGYTF; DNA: TGTGCCAGCAGTTACCGGGAGTGGCGGAAGTGGGGCTACACCTTC
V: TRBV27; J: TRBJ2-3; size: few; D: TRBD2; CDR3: CASSPSGSRTDTQYF; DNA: TGTGCCAGCAGCCCGAGCGGGAGTCGCACAGATACGCAGTATTTT
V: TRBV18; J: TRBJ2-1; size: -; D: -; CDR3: CASSPQTYNEQFF; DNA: TGTGCCAGCTCACCACAGACGTACAATGAGCAGTTCTTC
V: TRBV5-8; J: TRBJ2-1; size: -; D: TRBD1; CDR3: CAAVRDRGYNEQFF; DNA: TGTGCCGCGGTACGGGACAGGGGATACAATGAGCAGTTCTTC
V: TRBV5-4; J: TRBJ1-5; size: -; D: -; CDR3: CASSLQGGNQPQHF; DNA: TGTGCCAGCAGCTTGCAAGGAGGGAATCAGCCCCAGCATTTT
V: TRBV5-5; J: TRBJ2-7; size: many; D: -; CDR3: CASSALGSGSREQYF; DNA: TGTGCCAGCAGCGCCTTAGGGTCTGGGTCCCGCGAGCAGTACTTC
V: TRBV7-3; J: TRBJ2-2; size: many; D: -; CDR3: CASSPRGRGAGELFF; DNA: TGTGCCAGCAGCCCCCGGGGCAGGGGGGCCGGGGAGCTGTTTTTT
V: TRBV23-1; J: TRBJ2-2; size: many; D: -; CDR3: CASSQSPRGRVGELFF; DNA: TGCGCCAGCAGTCAATCCCCACGGGGGCGAGTCGGGGAGCTGTTTTTT
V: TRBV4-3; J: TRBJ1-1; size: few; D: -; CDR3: CASSQDLGSEAFF; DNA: TGCGCCAGCAGCCAAGATCTTGGGTCTGAAGCTTTCTTT
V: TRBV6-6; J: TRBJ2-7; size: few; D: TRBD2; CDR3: CASSYGTSGRSEQYF; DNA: TGTGCCAGCAGTTACGGGACTAGCGGGAGATCCGAGCAGTACTTC
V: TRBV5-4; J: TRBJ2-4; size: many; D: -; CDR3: CASSLVGGTKNIQYF; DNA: TGTGCCAGCAGCTTGGTAGGGGGGACCAAAAACATTCAGTACTTC
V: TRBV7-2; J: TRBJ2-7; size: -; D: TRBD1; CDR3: CASSAPGQPLREQYF; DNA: TGTGCCAGCAGCGCCCCGGGACAGCCATTACGGGAGCAGTACTTC
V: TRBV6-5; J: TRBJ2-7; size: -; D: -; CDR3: CASTQSGGQYF; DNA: TGTGCCAGCACCCAGTCGGGCGGGCAGTACTTC
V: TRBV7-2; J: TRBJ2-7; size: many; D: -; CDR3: CASSLGHPTVYEQYF; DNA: TGTGCCAGCAGCTTAGGACACCCTACGGTCTACGAGCAGTACTTC
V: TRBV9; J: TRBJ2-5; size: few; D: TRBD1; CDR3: CASSVGQGRETQYF; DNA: TGTGCCAGCAGCGTAGGACAGGGGAGGGAGACCCAGTACTTC
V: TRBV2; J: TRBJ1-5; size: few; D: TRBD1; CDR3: CASSDQGDQPQHF; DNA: TGTGCCAGCAGTGATCAGGGGGATCAGCCCCAGCATTTT
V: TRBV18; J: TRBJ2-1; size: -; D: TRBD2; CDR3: CASSPWTSGSRDEQFF; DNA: TGTGCCAGCTCACCATGGACTAGCGGGAGCAGAGATGAGCAGTTCTTC
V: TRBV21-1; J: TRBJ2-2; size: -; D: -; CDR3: CASSKSWTISNTGELFF; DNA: TGTGCCAGCAGCAAATCCTGGACCATCTCGAACACCGGGGAGCTGTTTTTT
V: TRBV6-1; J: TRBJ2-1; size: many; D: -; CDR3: CASTPGGSRGEQFF; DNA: TGTGCCAGCACCCCCGGGGGCTCGCGCGGTGAGCAGTTCTTC
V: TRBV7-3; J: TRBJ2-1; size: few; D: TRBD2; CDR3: CASSLTGTSGYNEQFF; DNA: TGTGCCAGCAGCTTAACTGGGACTAGCGGTTACAATGAGCAGTTCTTC
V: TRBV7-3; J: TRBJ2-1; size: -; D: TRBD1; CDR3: CASSWDRDNEQFF; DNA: TGTGCCAGCAGCTGGGACAGGGACAATGAGCAGTTCTTC
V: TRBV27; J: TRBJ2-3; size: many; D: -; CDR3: CASRGVGDTQYF; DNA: TGTGCCAGCAGGGGGGTCGGAGATACGCAGTATTTT
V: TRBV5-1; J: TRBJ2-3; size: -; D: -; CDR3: CASSPGYSDTQYF; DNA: TGCGCCAGCAGCCCTGGGTACTCAGATACGCAGTATTTT
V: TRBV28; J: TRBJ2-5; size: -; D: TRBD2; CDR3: CASRTTGTSGLKTQYF; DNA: TGTGCCAGCAGGACTACCGGGACTAGCGGCTTAAAGACCCAGTACTTC
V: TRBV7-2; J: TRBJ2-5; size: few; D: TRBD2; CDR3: CASSLGLGSGRRETQYF; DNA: TGTGCCAGCAGCTTAGGCCTTGGTAGCGGGAGAAGAGAGACCCAGTACTTC
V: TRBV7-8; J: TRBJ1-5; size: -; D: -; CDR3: CASSSQDQPQHF; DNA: TGTGCCAGCAGCTCCCAAGACCAGCCCCAGCATTTT
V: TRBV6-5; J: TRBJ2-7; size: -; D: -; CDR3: CARGKGDLSYF; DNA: TGTGCCAGGGGGAAAGGGGACCTTTCCTATTTC
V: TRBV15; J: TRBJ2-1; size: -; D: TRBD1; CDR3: CATSALRGQSNNEQFF; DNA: TGTGCCACCAGCGCCCTCCGGGGACAGAGCAACAATGAGCAGTTCTTC
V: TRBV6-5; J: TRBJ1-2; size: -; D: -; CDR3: CASSEDVDYGYTF; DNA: TGTGCCAGCAGTGAGGATGTTGACTATGGCTACACCTTC
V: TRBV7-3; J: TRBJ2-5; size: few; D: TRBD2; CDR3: CASSRTSGETQYF; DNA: TGTGCCAGCAGCAGGACTAGCGGAGAGACCCAGTACTTC
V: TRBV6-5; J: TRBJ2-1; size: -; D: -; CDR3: CASRSDRGSYNEQFF; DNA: TGTGCCAGCAGGAGCGACCGTGGCTCCTACAATGAGCAGTTCTTC
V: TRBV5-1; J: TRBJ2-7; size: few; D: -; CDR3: CASSFGDTREQYF; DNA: TGCGCCAGCAGCTTCGGGGACACTCGTGAGCAGTACTTC
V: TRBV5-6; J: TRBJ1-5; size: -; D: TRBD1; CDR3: CASSWRQGRAQPQHF; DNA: TGTGCCAGCAGCTGGCGACAGGGACGAGCACAGCCCCAGCATTTT
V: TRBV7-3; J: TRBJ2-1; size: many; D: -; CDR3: CASSLGFYNEQFF; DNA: TGTGCCAGCAGCTTAGGGTTCTACAATGAGCAGTTCTTC
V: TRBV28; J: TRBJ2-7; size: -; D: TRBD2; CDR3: CASRPGGGGYEQYF; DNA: TGTGCCAGCAGGCCGGGAGGCGGTGGCTACGAGCAGTACTTC
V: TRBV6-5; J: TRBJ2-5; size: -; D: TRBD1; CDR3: CASSSPQGAQYF; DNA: TGTGCCAGCAGTTCCCCCCAGGGGGCCCAGTACTTC
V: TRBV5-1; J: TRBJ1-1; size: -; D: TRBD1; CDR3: CASSWGQGAMNTEAFF; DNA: TGCGCCAGCAGCTGGGGACAGGGGGCTATGAACACTGAAGCTTTCTTT
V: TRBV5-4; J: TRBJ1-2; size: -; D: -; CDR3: CASSPPGGTHYGYTF; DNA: TGTGCCAGCAGCCCACCCGGTGGGACCCACTATGGCTACACCTTC
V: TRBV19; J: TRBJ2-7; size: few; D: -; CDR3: CASSSRYEQYF; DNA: TGTGCCAGTAGTTCCCGTTACGAGCAGTACTTC
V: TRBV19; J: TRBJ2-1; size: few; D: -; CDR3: CASRGAAANEQFF; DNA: TGTGCCAGTAGGGGGGCAGCGGCCAATGAGCAGTTCTTC
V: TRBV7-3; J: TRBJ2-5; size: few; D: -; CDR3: CASSPGASETQYF; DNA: TGTGCCAGCAGCCCGGGGGCCTCGGAGACCCAGTACTTC
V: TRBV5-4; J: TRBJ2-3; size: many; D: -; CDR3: CASSFAANTDTQYF; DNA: TGTGCCAGCAGCTTTGCGGCCAACACAGATACGCAGTATTTT
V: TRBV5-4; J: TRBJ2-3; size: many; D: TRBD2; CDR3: CASSPRGGLSTDTQYF; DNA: TGTGCCAGCAGCCCCCGGGGGGGCTTAAGCACAGATACGCAGTATTTT
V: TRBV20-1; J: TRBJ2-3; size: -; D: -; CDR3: CSATSTDTQYF; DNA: TGCAGTGCTACTAGCACAGATACGCAGTATTTT
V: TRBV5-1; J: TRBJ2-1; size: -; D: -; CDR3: CASSLAVDSSSNEQFF; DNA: TGCGCCAGCAGCTTGGCTGTCGACTCCAGCTCCAATGAGCAGTTCTTC
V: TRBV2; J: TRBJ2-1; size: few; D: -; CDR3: CASSSIRGASDEQFF; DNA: TGTGCCAGCAGTTCAATCAGGGGGGCGTCGGATGAGCAGTTCTTC
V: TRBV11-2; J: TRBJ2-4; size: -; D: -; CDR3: CASSLDRRGTLAKNIQYF; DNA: TGTGCCAGCAGCTTAGATCGTCGGGGTACCTTAGCCAAAAACATTCAGTACTTC
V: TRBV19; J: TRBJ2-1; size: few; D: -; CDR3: CASSIPNNNEQFF; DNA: TGTGCCAGTAGTATACCCAACAACAATGAGCAGTTCTTC